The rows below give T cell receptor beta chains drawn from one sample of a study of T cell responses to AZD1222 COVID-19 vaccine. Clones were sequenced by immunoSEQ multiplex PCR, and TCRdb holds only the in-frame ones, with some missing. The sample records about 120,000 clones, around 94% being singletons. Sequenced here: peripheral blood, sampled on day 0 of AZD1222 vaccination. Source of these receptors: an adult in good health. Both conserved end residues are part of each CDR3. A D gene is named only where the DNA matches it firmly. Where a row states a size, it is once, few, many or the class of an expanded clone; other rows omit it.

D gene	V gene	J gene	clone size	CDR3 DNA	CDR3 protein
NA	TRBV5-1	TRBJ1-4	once	TGCGCCAGCAGCTTGGCTCAGGGCAATGAAAAACTGTTTTTT	CASSLAQGNEKLFF
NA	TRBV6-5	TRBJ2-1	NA	TGTGCCAGCAGTCCCGAAGCCTCCCAATATGAGCAGTTCTTC	CASSPEASQYEQFF
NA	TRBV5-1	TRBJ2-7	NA	TGCGCCAGCAGCCTCGACAGGTCTAACTACGAGCAGTACTTC	CASSLDRSNYEQYF
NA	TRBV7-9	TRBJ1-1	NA	TGTGCCAGCAGCTTATCTGGGTCGAACACTGAAGCTTTCTTT	CASSLSGSNTEAFF
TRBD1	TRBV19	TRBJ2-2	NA	TGTGCCAGTCGACAGGGGCGCCGTAATAGTATCGGGGAGCTGTTTTTT	CASRQGRRNSIGELFF
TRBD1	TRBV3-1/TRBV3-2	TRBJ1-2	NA	TGTGCCAGCAGCCAACAACTGACAGGGGTTAGGGGCTACACCTTC	CASSQQLTGVRGYTF
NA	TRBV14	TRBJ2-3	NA	TGTGCCAGCAGCCAGGGGGTGGCAGATACGCAGTATTTT	CASSQGVADTQYF
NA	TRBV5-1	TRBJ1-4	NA	TGCGCCAGCAGCTTTGGGGCAACTAATGAAAAACTGTTTTTT	CASSFGATNEKLFF
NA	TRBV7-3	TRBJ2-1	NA	TGTGCCAGCAGCTTATCGTCGGGATATGGGAACAATGAGCAGTTCTTC	CASSLSSGYGNNEQFF
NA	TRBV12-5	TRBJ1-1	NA	TGTGCTAGTGCACGGTTAGGCACTGAAGCTTTCTTT	CASARLGTEAFF
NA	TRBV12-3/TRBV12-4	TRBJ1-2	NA	TGTGCCAGCAGTGTAGACTTTAACTATGGCTACACCTTC	CASSVDFNYGYTF
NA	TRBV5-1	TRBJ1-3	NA	TGCGCCAGCAGCTTGGTAGGGGGGTCCGGAAACACCATATATTTT	CASSLVGGSGNTIYF
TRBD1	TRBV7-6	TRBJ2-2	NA	TGTGCCAGCAGCGCGACCGGGACAGGGCACACCGGGGAGCTGTTTTTT	CASSATGTGHTGELFF
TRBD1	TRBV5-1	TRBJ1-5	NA	TGCGCCAGCAGCTTGACAGGGGGCCTCAATCAGCCCCAGCATTTT	CASSLTGGLNQPQHF
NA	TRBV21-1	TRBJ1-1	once	TGTGCCCCCATGGAGGGGGTTGGAGTGAACACTGAAGCTTTCTTT	CAPMEGVGVNTEAFF
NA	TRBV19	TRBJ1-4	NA	TGTGCCGCTTCAGGGTCGGAACAGGAAAAACTGTTTTTT	CAASGSEQEKLFF
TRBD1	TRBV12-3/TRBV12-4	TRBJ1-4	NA	TGTGCCAGCAGCCTGAGGACAGGTGAAAAACTGTTTTTT	CASSLRTGEKLFF
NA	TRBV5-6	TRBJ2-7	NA	TGTGCCAGCAGCCTGATCCCGTACGAGCAGTACTTC	CASSLIPYEQYF
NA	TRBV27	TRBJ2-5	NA	TGTGCCTCCGCCTACTACAGTGGGGAAAGGGGAGAGACCCAGTACTTC	CASAYYSGERGETQYF
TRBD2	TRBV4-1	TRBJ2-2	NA	TGCGCCAGCAGCCAAGTGAGCGGGGAGGTAACCGGGGAGCTGTTTTTT	CASSQVSGEVTGELFF
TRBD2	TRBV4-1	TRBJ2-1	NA	TGCGCCAGCAGCCAGAACCTAGCGGGGGGGTTTAGCTCCTACAATGAGCAGTTCTTC	CASSQNLAGGFSSYNEQFF
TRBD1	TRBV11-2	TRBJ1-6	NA	TGTGCCAGCAGCTTGAGGGACAGCTTTTATAATTCACCCCTCCACTTT	CASSLRDSFYNSPLHF
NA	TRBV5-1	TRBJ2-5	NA	TGCGCCAGCAGCTTGGTCGGCTCCCCCCGGGAGACCCAGTACTTC	CASSLVGSPRETQYF
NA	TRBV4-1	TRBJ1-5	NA	TGCGCCAGCAGCCAAGATAGGTTCCAGCCCCAGCATTTT	CASSQDRFQPQHF
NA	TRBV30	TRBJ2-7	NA	TGTGCCTGGGGTCCTGACAGTTACGAGCAGTACTTC	CAWGPDSYEQYF
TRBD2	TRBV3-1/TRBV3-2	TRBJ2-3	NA	TGTGCCAGCGGCGGGAGGGGCGCAGATACGCAGTATTTT	CASGGRGADTQYF
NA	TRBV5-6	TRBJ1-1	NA	TGTGCCAGCAGCTTGGTGACTCCCGGGACTGAAGCTTTCTTT	CASSLVTPGTEAFF
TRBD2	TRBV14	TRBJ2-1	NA	TGTGCCAGCAGCCAGGGTACACTAGCGGGAGTCCACAATGAGCAGTTCTTC	CASSQGTLAGVHNEQFF
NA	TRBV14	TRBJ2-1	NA	TGTGCCAGCAGCCCCGTTCCCGACAATGAGCAGTTCTTC	CASSPVPDNEQFF
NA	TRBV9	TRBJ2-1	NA	TGTGCCAGCAGGGGGACCTACAATGAGCAGTTCTTC	CASRGTYNEQFF
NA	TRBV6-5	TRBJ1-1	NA	TGTGCCAGCAGTTCCCCTTCCGGGACGAACGCTGAAGCTTTCTTT	CASSSPSGTNAEAFF
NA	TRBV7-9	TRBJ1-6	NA	TGTGCCAGCAGCTTAGGCGGTGGGGGAAATTCACCCCTCCACTTT	CASSLGGGGNSPLHF
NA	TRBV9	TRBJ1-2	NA	TGTGCCAGCAGCCCCAGTATTGGCTACACCTTC	CASSPSIGYTF
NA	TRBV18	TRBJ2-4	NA	TGTGCCAGCTCACGGGCGGGACGGGGAAACATTCAGTACTTC	CASSRAGRGNIQYF
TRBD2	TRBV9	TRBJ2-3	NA	TGTGCCAGCAGCGTAGAGGGGACTAGCGGTCGCACAGATACGCAGTATTTT	CASSVEGTSGRTDTQYF
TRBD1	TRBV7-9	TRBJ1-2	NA	TGTGCCAGCAGCTTGACAGGGGACTCTTATGGCTACACCTTC	CASSLTGDSYGYTF
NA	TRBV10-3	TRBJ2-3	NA	TGTGCCATCAGTGAGTATGGCACAGATACGCAGTATTTT	CAISEYGTDTQYF
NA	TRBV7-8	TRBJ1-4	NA	TGTGCCAGCAGCTGGGGGCAGGGAGCTAATGAAAAACTGTTTTTT	CASSWGQGANEKLFF
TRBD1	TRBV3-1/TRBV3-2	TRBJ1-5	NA	TGTGCCAGCAGCCAAGATACGGCAGGGGGAAATCAGCCCCAGCATTTT	CASSQDTAGGNQPQHF
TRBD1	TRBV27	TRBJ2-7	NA	TGTGCCAGCAGTTTATCGGAACGACAGGGGGAGCACTTC	CASSLSERQGEHF
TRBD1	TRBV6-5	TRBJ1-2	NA	TGTGCCAGCAGCATTCGACAGGGGGGCTATGGCTACACCTTC	CASSIRQGGYGYTF
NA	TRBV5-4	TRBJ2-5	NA	TGTGCCAGCAGCTCACAGGACGGATGGAAAGGGGAGACCCAGTACTTC	CASSSQDGWKGETQYF
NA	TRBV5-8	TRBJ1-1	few	TGTGCCAGCAGCTTGTATGGGGGGGCTTTCTTT	CASSLYGGAFF
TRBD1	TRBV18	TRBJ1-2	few	TGTGCCAGCTCACCACGTATAACCGGGACAGTTAACTATGGCTACACCTTC	CASSPRITGTVNYGYTF
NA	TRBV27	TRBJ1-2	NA	TGTGCCAGCAGTTTATCATGGCAGTCCTATGGCTACACCTTC	CASSLSWQSYGYTF
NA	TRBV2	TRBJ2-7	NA	TGTGCCAGCAGGGGGGACCCTAGTTACGAGCAGTACTTC	CASRGDPSYEQYF
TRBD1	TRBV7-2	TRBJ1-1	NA	TGTGCCAGCAGCCCCCGTCCCGGGACAGGGGACACTGAAGCTTTCTTT	CASSPRPGTGDTEAFF
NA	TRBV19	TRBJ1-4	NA	TGTGCCAGTACCTCGGGCGGACGGCCTAATGAAAAACTGTTTTTT	CASTSGGRPNEKLFF
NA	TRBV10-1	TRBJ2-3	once	TGCGCCAGCAGTGAGTCAGGCGGGGGCCAGAGCGGGACGCAGTATTTT	CASSESGGGQSGTQYF
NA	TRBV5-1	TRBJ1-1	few	TGCGCCAGCAGCCTTTCCGTCCCGAAAACTGAAGCTTTCTTT	CASSLSVPKTEAFF
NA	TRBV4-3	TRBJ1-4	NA	TGCGCCAGCAGCCAAAGGGGGTTCTCAACTAATGAAAAACTGTTTTTT	CASSQRGFSTNEKLFF
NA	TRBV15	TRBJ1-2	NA	TGTGCCACCAGCAGAGATCGGGGCGGGGGCTATGGCTACACCTTC	CATSRDRGGGYGYTF
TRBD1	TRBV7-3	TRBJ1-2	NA	TGTGCCAGCAGCTTAGGGTCCGACAGGGTACAAGAATATGGCTACACCTTC	CASSLGSDRVQEYGYTF
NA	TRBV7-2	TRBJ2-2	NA	TGTGCCAGCAAACCGGACACCGGGGAGCTGTTTTTT	CASKPDTGELFF